This is a list of T cell receptor beta chains from one sample in a study of a mutant IDH1 vaccine in newly diagnosed glioma. Here immunoSEQ multiplex PCR was the method, and the copy in TCRdb shows in-frame clones only, minus some. The sample has more than 35,000 clones; 81% are singletons. Their cognate antigens are unknown. Sequenced material: PBMCs, taken from a glioma patient whose treatment included an IDH1 peptide vaccine. These receptor sequences come from a woman in her thirties or forties with glioma. Some clones in this sample may be carry-over from other donors' samples. Both conserved end residues are trimmed from each CDR3.

v_call	j_call	cdr3_aa
TRBV5-6	TRBJ2-7	ASSMTVSGEQY
TRBV6-6	TRBJ2-7	ASSSAGDEQY
TRBV19	TRBJ1-1	ASKTSTQGAFAEAF
TRBV5-6	TRBJ2-1	ASSPDPGAPGNEQF
TRBV29-1	TRBJ1-5	SVATGTGGPNQPQH
TRBV28	TRBJ1-2	ATKTGTSDYGYT
TRBV6-6	TRBJ1-1	ASSLDGNTEAF
TRBV27	TRBJ1-1	ASRPIQGPEAF
TRBV6-4	TRBJ1-6	ASSDRGNSPLH
TRBV19	TRBJ2-5	ASRGIAQETQY
TRBV27	TRBJ2-7	ASSLRPSYEQY
TRBV25-1	TRBJ2-1	ASSEWRGGRNEQF
TRBV6-6	TRBJ2-1	ASRTGTSHYNEQF
TRBV13	TRBJ1-4	ASSLAGGDEKLF
TRBV7-4	TRBJ1-1	ASSLNSMNTEAF
TRBV18	TRBJ1-5	ASSYQGDQPQH
TRBV9	TRBJ2-1	ASSVGSEQGSYNEQF
TRBV19	TRBJ1-2	ASGTMKGYT
TRBV7-2	TRBJ1-1	ASSLDSGAMRTEAF
TRBV18	TRBJ2-3	ASSPITDTQY
TRBV5-1	TRBJ2-7	ASSLVASGLGEQY
TRBV19	TRBJ1-1	ASSIGDRDLEAF
TRBV2	TRBJ1-2	ASSETGFSGRRYGYT
TRBV6-6	TRBJ1-2	ASIGGAGDSNYGYT
TRBV5-1	TRBJ1-3	ASSSFGPGEGNTIY
TRBV2	TRBJ2-4	ASSVGGDKNIQY
TRBV29-1	TRBJ2-1	SVSPTRDYNEQF
TRBV6-5	TRBJ1-3	ASRRQGNSGNTIY
TRBV7-7	TRBJ2-1	ASSLAGTNEQF
TRBV10-3	TRBJ2-1	AITTSSREQF
TRBV5-6	TRBJ1-4	ASSFGSGRQSNEKLF
TRBV15	TRBJ2-5	ATSRPTNQETQY
TRBV27	TRBJ2-5	ASAGTGGGTQETQY
TRBV6-5	TRBJ2-1	ASSLVLAGGHEQF
TRBV9	TRBJ1-1	ASSVVESGTEAF
TRBV5-5	TRBJ1-1	ASSFRDGLEAF
TRBV2	TRBJ1-1	ASNIQGNTEAF
TRBV6-1	TRBJ2-2	ASRVGTSTGELF
TRBV27	TRBJ2-3	ASSSQRETDTQY
TRBV4-1	TRBJ1-2	ASSQEVWAGEHKHYGYT
TRBV28	TRBJ2-7	ASHGTSGRAFIEQY